Listed here are 2 T cell receptor beta chains from one sample, sequenced in a study of CD8+ T cells in alopecia areata. Following RNA extraction, reverse transcription yielded cDNA that acted as the sequencing template. Method: immunoSEQ multiplex PCR; TCRdb's copy keeps in-frame clones and lacks some. The top ten hold approximately 15% of the sample, which has 140,000 to 150,000 clones, more than 75% seen once. The source was CD8+ T cells sorted from blood, collected at week 0. The receptors were sampled from a human donor with alopecia areata.

This clone was seen a single time. V gene TRBV30 combines with J gene TRBJ2-1; TRBD1 is a possible D gene (5 bases). The germline gives CDR1 GTSNPN, CDR2 SVGIG (reference sequence). The CDR3 runs to 12 residues. V lost 2 bases to trimming and J lost 8 bases, with 10 bases between them. CDR3 region: CAWSYGRDEQFF. CDR3 coding DNA: TGTGCCTGGAGTTACGGCAGGGATGAGCAGTTCTTC.

The chain employs TRBV2 and TRBJ2-3, with 12 bases fitting TRBD2. V trimming: 5 bases; J trimming: 2 bases; junction bases outside the gene matches: 5. Looked up from germline, CDR1 is SNHLY and CDR2 is FYNNEI. The CDR3 is made up of 16 amino acids. The CDR3 nucleotides read TGTGCCAGCAGTAGACTAGCGGGGGAAACCACAGATACGCAGTATTTT. This translates into CASSRLAGETTDTQYF.